Following are 15 T cell receptor beta chains from one sample sequenced in a study of blood T cells in healthy people across ages. A J-beta primer mix and a sample-barcoded 5' primer were used in a second PCR of about 7 to 12 cycles. MiXCR, applied by TCRdb to the 5' RACE reads, yields one record per CDR3 protein. In the table there are about 1.7 million distinct CDR3 sequences, roughly 27% of which are singletons. Sequencing input: blood. The source of these receptors is a woman in her twenties or thirties in good health.

The rearrangement joins TRBV20-1 to TRBJ2-1; D is unclear. Germline V CDR1 and CDR2: DFQATT, SNEGSKA (reference sequence). This CDR3 is built from 13 residues. V was shortened by 5 bases and J by 1 base, with 9 bases between the two germline ends. The CDR3 reads CSAGRPSYNEQFF. Here the CDR3 DNA reads TGCAGTGCTGGGCGGCCATCCTACAATGAGCAGTTCTTC.

This clonotype was detected a few times. The chain employs TRBV7-9 and TRBJ2-1; 7 nucleotides align to TRBD1. Germline CDR1 and CDR2: SEHNR and FQNEAQ (reference sequence). The CDR3 covers 16 residues. The trim removed 5 bases at V and 2 bases at J, leaving 9 bases unmatched. In nucleotides, the CDR3 is TGTGCCAGCAGCCTCTTGTCGGGACAGACCTACAATGAGCAGTTCTTC. As protein: CASSLLSGQTYNEQFF.

Of note for this clonotype: A much larger clone lies one base from this, so it may be a read error. The chain recombines TRBV4-2 with TRBJ2-5; TRBD1 matches at 9 bases. The CDR3 is 15 amino acids. Germline trimming cut 1 base from V and 7 bases from J; bases unmatched to any gene: 7. Looked up from germline, CDR1 is LGHNA and CDR2 is YNFKEQ. The CDR3 DNA reads TGTGCCAGCAGCCAAGGGACAGGGGAGAGGGGGACCCAGTACTTC. Protein product: CASSQGTGERGTQYF.

This clonotype has at least ten counts. CDR3 in DNA: TGTGCCAGCGCCTGGGCGGGGACCCCCAAAAACATTCAGTACTTC. Translating it yields CASAWAGTPKNIQYF. The rearrangement joins TRBV12-3 or TRBV12-4 to TRBJ2-4, with D perhaps matching TRBD2 (6 bases). V lost 8 bases and J 2 bases, leaving 16 bases between the germline ends. The CDR3 length is 15 residues.

At least ten counts were recorded for this clonotype. The CDR3 loop is CASSPQGLADYNEQFF. The DNA for the CDR3 is TGTGCCAGCAGCCCCCAGGGACTAGCGGATTACAATGAGCAGTTCTTC. The chain carries TRBV7-2 and TRBJ2-1; 11 bases align to TRBD2. Germline V gene sequence: CDR1 SGHTA, CDR2 FQGNSA. This CDR3 spans 16 amino acids. V lost 5 bases to trimming and J lost 4 bases; unmatched junction nucleotides: 7.

V gene TRBV7-9 combines with J gene TRBJ2-5; D remains ambiguous. Trimming removed 5 bases at V and 5 bases at J, with 21 bases between. The CDR3 totals 16 residues. Germline lookup yields CDR1 SEHNR and CDR2 FQNEAQ (reference sequence). CDR3 sequence: CASSISRAKSGETQYF. The CDR3 DNA reads TGTGCCAGCAGCATTTCCCGGGCCAAGAGTGGGGAGACCCAGTACTTC.

The J gene is TRBJ1-1, the V gene TRBV5-6; TRBD1 aligns across 10 bases. This CDR3 region has 14 residues. The J segment lost 7 bases and the V segment lost 6 bases, leaving 9 bases of the junction unmatched. From germline, CDR1 is SGHDT and CDR2 YYEEEE. CDR3: CASIPGQGLGEAFF. The CDR3 coding sequence is TGTGCCAGCATTCCGGGACAGGGGCTTGGTGAAGCTTTCTTT.

This CDR3 is CASSLDAGDSYNEQFF. CDR3 nucleotides: TGTGCCAGCAGCTTAGACGCGGGAGATTCCTACAATGAGCAGTTCTTC. V and J are TRBV7-9 and TRBJ2-1; 7 nucleotides line up with TRBD2. The CDR3 totals 16 residues. V dropped 1 base and J dropped 1; count of bases not matched to a gene: 4. Germline-derived CDR1 and CDR2 are SEHNR and FQNEAQ (reference sequence).

The CDR3 DNA reads as TGTGCCACCAGGATAGCGGGACAGGACTTCATGGCATACGAGCAGTACTTC. Protein sequence: CATRIAGQDFMAYEQYF. V is TRBV24-1 and J is TRBJ2-7, with D perhaps being TRBD1 or TRBD2 (8 bases each). The germline CDR1 and CDR2 sequences are KGHDR and SFDVKD. V shed 7 bases and J shed 4 bases, with 25 bases lying between them. The CDR3 totals 17 residues.

This clonotype is a singleton in its sample. The chain uses TRBV12-3 or TRBV12-4 and TRBJ1-1, with a possible D match to TRBD1 (5 bases). V gave up 6 bases and J gave up 9 bases, with 14 bases separating them. CDR3 length: 12 amino acids. CDR3 DNA: TGTGCCAGCAGCAACACAGGATTACAAGCTTTCTTT. Translating gives CASSNTGLQAFF.

CDR3 DNA: TGTGCCAGCACTTTAGGGACTAGCGGGGGGGAGCAGTTCTTC. This encodes CASTLGTSGGEQFF. This chain joins TRBV5-4 and TRBJ2-1; 15 positions match TRBD2. Germline assignment: CDR1 SGHNT and CDR2 YYREEE (reference sequence). The CDR3 spans 14 residues. The ends lost 6 bases at V and 10 bases at J; junction bases unmatched: 5. Full variable domain (remainder filled in from reference TRBV5-4 and TRBJ2-1): ETGVTQSPTHLIKTRGQQVTLRCSSQSGHNTVSWYQQALGQGPQFIFQYYREEENGRGNFPPRFSGLQFPNYSSELNVNALELDDSALYLCASTLGTSGGEQFFGPGTRLTVL.

This clonotype came up a few times. The chain is built from TRBV29-1 and TRBJ2-1, with TRBD2 matching over 9 bases. The CDR3 sequence is 13 residues long. Germline V CDR1 and CDR2: SQVTM, ANQGSEA. CDR3 sequence: CIVPPSGNNEQFF. The CDR3 DNA reads TGCATCGTCCCCCCTAGCGGGAATAATGAGCAGTTCTTC.

The chain carries TRBV20-1 and TRBJ2-7; 11 bases match TRBD2. With the DNA end fitting TRBJ2-4 better, the J assignment may be wrong. There are 14 residues in the CDR3. Germline lookup yields CDR1 DFQATT and CDR2 SNEGSKA (reference sequence). The CDR3, as DNA: TGCAGTGCTCGGACTAGCGGGTGGGAGGACATTCAGTACTTC. Amino acid sequence: CSARTSGWEDIQYF.

J is TRBJ1-2 and V is TRBV5-1; D remains ambiguous. Trimming pared 0 bases from V and 8 bases from J, leaving 14 bases between. CDR1 is SGHRS and CDR2 is YFSETQ in the germline V gene. The CDR3 loop spans 14 amino acids. The chain's CDR3 is CASSLDGREGGYTF. CDR3 DNA: TGCGCCAGCAGCTTGGATGGGCGAGAAGGCGGCTACACCTTC.

Regarding this clonotype: The junction and the germline gene differ at one end; a read error may be behind it. The J gene is TRBJ2-3, the V gene TRBV28, with D maybe TRBD1 (5 bases). CDR1 is MDHEN and CDR2 is SYDVKM in the germline V gene. The CDR3 loop spans 11 amino acids. CDR3 in amino acids: CASSLGDTRYF. The CDR3 nucleotides are TGTGCCAGCAGTCTAGGGGATACGCGGTATTTT. Full variable domain (missing parts from reference TRBV28 and TRBJ2-3): DVKVTQSSRYLVKRTGEKVFLECVQDMDHENMFWYRQDPGLGLRLIYFSYDVKMKEKGDIPEGYSVSREKKERFSLILESASTNQTSMYLCASSLGDTRYFGPGTRLTVL.